Listed below are T cell receptor beta chains from one sample, sequenced in a study of blood T cells in healthy people across ages. TCRdb called the 5' RACE reads again in MiXCR, with one record for every CDR3 protein. The profile shows about 580,000 distinct CDR3 sequences, 47% of them singletons. Specimen: blood. These TCRs come from a man at least 80 years old in good health. The CDR3 runs from the conserved cysteine through the conserved F or W. A D gene is named only where the DNA matches it firmly. The size entry is marked missing in some rows and otherwise reads once, few, many or a size class.

j_gene,len,v_gene,d_gene,abundance,CDR3aa,CDR3nt
TRBJ2-2,15,TRBV3-1,-,-,CASTPAGQNGGELFF,TGTGCCAGCACCCCAGCAGGGCAGAATGGCGGGGAGCTGTTTTTT
TRBJ2-4,16,TRBV6-1,TRBD2,-,CASSEGTSGRALEQYF,TGTGCCAGCAGTGAAGGGACTAGCGGGAGGGCCCTAGAGCAGTACTTC
TRBJ2-3,15,TRBV20-1,TRBD2,-,CSARGAGGPTDTQYF,TGCAGTGCTAGAGGAGCGGGGGGACCCACAGATACGCAGTATTTT
TRBJ2-5,12,TRBV20-1,-,few,CSAQTIQETQYF,TGCAGTGCCCAGACGATTCAAGAGACCCAGTACTTC
TRBJ2-1,16,TRBV25-1,TRBD1,-,CASSEPGTGKFNEQFF,TGTGCCAGCAGTGAACCTGGGACAGGGAAGTTCAATGAGCAGTTCTTC
TRBJ1-2,11,TRBV10-3,-,few,CAIRGTYGYTF,TGTGCCATCAGGGGTACCTATGGCTACACCTTC
TRBJ2-3,14,TRBV7-6,-,many,CASSPRWDADTQYF,TGTGCCAGCAGCCCGAGGTGGGACGCAGATACGCAGTATTTT
TRBJ1-1,12,TRBV28,TRBD1,-,CASRIQGAEAFF,TGTGCCAGCAGAATTCAGGGGGCTGAAGCTTTCTTT
TRBJ2-1,17,TRBV6-2/TRBV6-3,TRBD1,-,CASSYPTGTGILNEQFF,TGTGCCAGCAGTTACCCCACCGGGACAGGGATTCTCAATGAGCAGTTCTTC
TRBJ1-2,14,TRBV6-5,-,few,CASSYAPRGGGYTF,TGTGCCAGCAGTTACGCTCCGAGAGGCGGTGGCTACACCTTC
TRBJ1-5,14,TRBV20-1,TRBD1,once,CSASHTGVGQPQHF,TGCAGTGCTAGTCATACAGGGGTGGGTCAGCCCCAGCATTTT
TRBJ2-3,15,TRBV7-9,TRBD2,-,CASSPSGISTDTQYF,TGTGCATCCAGTCCTAGCGGGATTAGCACAGATACGCAGTATTTT
TRBJ2-7,11,TRBV29-1,TRBD1,-,CSTGTDYEQYF,TGCAGCACGGGGACAGACTACGAGCAGTACTTC
TRBJ2-3,17,TRBV6-5,TRBD2,many,CASSYHGLAGSTDTQYF,TGTGCCAGCAGTTACCACGGACTAGCGGGGAGCACAGATACGCAGTATTTT
TRBJ2-1,16,TRBV12-3/TRBV12-4,-,few,CASSPRDLSGINEQFF,TGTGCCAGCAGTCCAAGGGACCTTTCAGGTATCAATGAGCAGTTCTTC
TRBJ1-5,15,TRBV28,-,-,CASSSTGLGNQPQHF,TGTGCCAGCAGTTCCACAGGGTTAGGCAATCAGCCCCAGCATTTT
TRBJ2-4,16,TRBV6-6,TRBD2,-,CASSYSERGDGCGQYF,TGTGCCAGCAGTTACTCTGAGCGGGGCGACGGATGCGGGCAGTACTTC
TRBJ2-3,15,TRBV5-1,TRBD2,few,CASSRALTSGDTQYF,TGCGCCAGCAGCCGCGCCCTTACTAGCGGAGATACGCAGTATTTT
TRBJ1-1,13,TRBV6-2/TRBV6-3,-,few,CASSYSLNTEAFF,TGTGCCAGCAGTTATTCGTTGAACACTGAAGCTTTCTTT
TRBJ2-5,14,TRBV5-6,-,few,CASRKSDVQETQYF,TGTGCCAGCAGGAAATCGGACGTACAAGAGACCCAGTACTTC
TRBJ2-5,11,TRBV6-2/TRBV6-3,-,few,CASTQMETQYF,TGTGCCAGCACCCAAATGGAGACCCAGTACTTC
TRBJ2-2,17,TRBV6-1,TRBD2,-,CASEPLAGGQGTGELFF,TGTGCCAGCGAACCGTTGGCGGGAGGGCAGGGCACCGGGGAGCTGTTTTTT
TRBJ2-3,14,TRBV20-1,TRBD2,-,CSALSLAGTDTQYF,TGCAGTGCTCTAAGCCTAGCGGGCACAGATACGCAGTATTTT
TRBJ2-1,16,TRBV7-9,TRBD2,few,CASSLYRTSGANEQFF,TGTGCCAGCAGCTTATATCGGACTAGCGGTGCGAATGAGCAGTTCTTC
TRBJ1-5,15,TRBV6-5,-,many,CASSPGTASNQPQHF,TGTGCCAGCAGTCCTGGGACTGCTAGCAATCAGCCCCAGCATTTT
TRBJ2-7,14,TRBV20-1,-,-,CSAPEDRRKDERYF,TGCAGTGCCCCCGAAGACAGAAGGAAGGACGAGCGGTACTTC
TRBJ2-7,13,TRBV24-1,TRBD1,-,CATSDADREEQYF,TGTGCCACCAGTGATGCCGACAGGGAAGAGCAGTACTTC
TRBJ2-5,16,TRBV10-3,TRBD2,-,CAISSKGTSGQETQYF,TGTGCCATCAGTTCCAAAGGGACTAGCGGCCAAGAGACCCAGTACTTC
TRBJ2-7,18,TRBV5-1,TRBD2,-,CASSLNLDSGRGTYEQYF,TGCGCCAGCAGCCTAAACTTAGATAGCGGGAGAGGGACCTACGAGCAGTACTTC
TRBJ2-1,15,TRBV7-3,-,few,CASSLTAGLYNEQFF,TGTGCCAGCAGCTTAACAGCGGGCCTCTACAATGAGCAGTTCTTC
TRBJ2-7,15,TRBV6-5,TRBD1,many,CASSYSATGGYEQYF,TGTGCCAGCAGTTACTCGGCGACAGGGGGCTACGAGCAGTACTTC
TRBJ1-2,16,TRBV11-2,-,-,CASSPTVGAGWYGYTF,TGTGCCAGCAGCCCGACCGTGGGTGCGGGCTGGTATGGCTACACCTTC
TRBJ2-3,15,TRBV28,TRBD2,-,CASSLIAGDTDTQYF,TGTGCCAGCTCGCTCATAGCGGGAGACACAGATACGCAGTATTTT
TRBJ2-1,16,TRBV7-9,TRBD2,few,CASSLVGLAGLHEQFF,TGTGCCAGCAGCTTAGTTGGGCTAGCGGGGTTGCATGAGCAGTTCTTC
TRBJ1-2,13,TRBV29-1,TRBD1,few,CSVSGQGPGGYTF,TGCAGCGTCTCGGGACAGGGCCCTGGCGGCTACACCTTC
TRBJ1-2,15,TRBV7-2,-,-,CASSFSPGANYGYTF,TGTGCCAGCAGCTTTTCCCCCGGTGCTAACTATGGCTACACCTTC
TRBJ1-2,14,TRBV15,-,few,CATSRDRSYYGYTF,TGTGCCACCAGCAGGGACCGATCGTACTATGGCTACACCTTC
TRBJ2-7,12,TRBV6-6,-,-,CSSSYGAYEQYF,TGTTCCAGCAGTTACGGAGCCTACGAGCAGTACTTC
TRBJ2-3,15,TRBV6-2/TRBV6-3,TRBD2,-,CASSLAGGPRNTQYF,TGTGCCAGCAGTTTAGCGGGAGGGCCCCGAAATACGCAGTATTTT
TRBJ1-2,11,TRBV3-1,-,-,CASSQLYGYTF,TGTGCCAGCAGCCAGTTATATGGCTACACCTTC
TRBJ2-1,15,TRBV7-9,TRBD1,-,CASSLAGQGVREQFF,TGTGCCAGCAGCCTAGCAGGGCAGGGGGTTCGTGAGCAGTTCTTC
TRBJ1-4,18,TRBV7-2,-,-,CASSFQAISATTNEKLFF,TGTGCCAGCAGCTTCCAAGCGATCTCGGCGACAACTAATGAAAAACTGTTTTTT